Below are 18 T cell receptor beta chains sequenced from a single sample in a study of control samples from healthy donors and cancer patients (dated by TCRdb to about 2020). Receptors were amplified or captured by the immunoSEQ multiplex PCR assay. TCRdb retrieved this table from immuneACCESS and kept in-frame rearrangements only. Not all clones are present; in checked studies, unresolved V genes account for under half, and no reason is known for the remainder. This sample is represented by approximately 72,000 clones; approximately 89% of them were singletons. Approximately 7% of the sample is held by the ten biggest clonotypes. Sequencing used blood. The receptor set was obtained from a man aged 45-65 years in good health.

In regard to this clone: Other DNA sequences in the same sample also yield this CDR3. The V and J genes are TRBV30 and TRBJ2-3; D ambiguous. This CDR3 spans 13 amino acids. Trimming took off 1 base at V and 0 bases at J, with 5 bases between the two ends. Per germline, CDR1 GTSNPN and CDR2 SVGIG (reference sequence). The CDR3 loop reads CAWSGISTDTQYF. The CDR3 nucleotides read TGTGCCTGGAGTGGGATTAGCACAGATACGCAGTATTTT.

On this clone itself: Other DNA sequences within the sample encode an identical CDR3. V is TRBV5-1 and J is TRBJ2-5; tentative D call: TRBD1 (8 bases). This CDR3 is 14 amino acids long. Germline V gene lookup returns CDR1 SGHRS and CDR2 YFSETQ. The ends were cut back, 7 bases at V and 5 bases at J, with 18 bases in the middle. In DNA, the CDR3 is TGCGCCAGCGGCAGGGGGCGGGGGACCGAGACCCAGTACTTC. Translated, it gives CASGRGRGTETQYF.

The J gene is TRBJ2-1, the V gene TRBV28, with D hard to call. Trimming stripped 9 bases from V and 1 base from J, with 13 bases between. Germline lookup yields CDR1 MDHEN and CDR2 SYDVKM. The CDR3 is made up of 14 amino acids. This chain's CDR3 is CASRSVPSYNEQFF. DNA of the CDR3: TGTGCCAGTCGTTCGGTTCCGTCCTACAATGAGCAGTTCTTC.

The J gene is TRBJ1-1, the V gene TRBV30, with a tentative D call TRBD1 (5 bases). Deletions cut 4 bases from V and 1 base from J, with 7 bases between. There are 12 residues in the CDR3. Per germline, CDR1 GTSNPN and CDR2 SVGIG (reference sequence). The CDR3: CAWNGGNTEAFF. In DNA, the CDR3 is TGTGCCTGGAACGGGGGGAACACTGAAGCTTTCTTT.

V gene TRBV3-1 (or the pseudogene TRBV3-2) combines with J gene TRBJ2-3; no reliable D call. The CDR3 is made up of 13 amino acids. With 4 bases removed from V and 1 base from J, the gap between germline ends came to 6 bases. CDR1 LGHDT and CDR2 YNNKEL come from the germline V gene (reference sequence). Here the CDR3 reads CASSPLGTDTQYF. Here the CDR3 DNA reads TGTGCCAGCAGCCCCTTGGGCACAGATACGCAGTATTTT.

Only a few counts were recorded for this clone. The chain uses TRBV5-6 and TRBJ2-5, with D possibly TRBD2 on 5 matching bases. Germline lookup yields CDR1 SGHDT and CDR2 YYEEEE. Trimming removed 4 bases at V and 1 base at J, with 8 bases between. The CDR3 has 13 amino acids. The CDR3 spells CASSREGQETQYF. The CDR3 coding sequence is TGTGCCAGCAGCCGCGAGGGCCAAGAGACCCAGTACTTC.

This clone was counted a few times. The chain uses TRBV6-6 and TRBJ1-5; TRBD1 is a possible D gene (6 bases). Germline values: CDR1 MNHNY, CDR2 SVGAGI (reference sequence). This CDR3 contains 14 residues. Trimming cost V 7 bases and J 6 bases, with 16 bases left between them. In DNA form, the CDR3 reads TGTGCCAGCACCCCACAGGGAGGAGGTCAGCCCCAGCATTTT. Encoded protein: CASTPQGGGQPQHF.

The rearrangement joins TRBV9 to TRBJ1-3; maybe TRBD1 (5 bases). From germline, CDR1 is SGDLS and CDR2 YYNGEE. Deletions cut 0 bases from V and 1 base from J, with 11 bases between. The CDR3 spans 16 residues. CDR3 sequence: CASSVGGAGSGNTIYF. Written as DNA, the CDR3 is TGTGCCAGCAGCGTAGGGGGCGCAGGATCTGGAAACACCATATATTTT.

The chain combines TRBV6-5 with TRBJ2-7; the D is unclear. V was trimmed by 4 bases and J by 2 bases, leaving 12 bases between them. The CDR3 is 14 residues long. Germline CDR1 reads MNHEY; CDR2 reads SVGAGI. The CDR3 sequence: CASSFFRLPYEQYF. The CDR3, as DNA: TGTGCCAGCAGTTTCTTTAGACTTCCCTACGAGCAGTACTTC.

The J gene is TRBJ1-2, the V gene TRBV6-5; D gene unclear. The CDR3 has 13 amino acids. Germline lookup yields CDR1 MNHEY and CDR2 SVGAGI. Trimming pared 0 bases from V and 1 base from J, leaving 3 bases between. The CDR3 loop is CASSYSNNYGYTF. For the CDR3, the DNA is TGTGCCAGCAGTTACTCGAATAACTATGGCTACACCTTC.

V and J are TRBV1 and TRBJ1-6. TRBV1 constitutes a pseudogene. The CDR3 contains 13 residues. The CDR3 protein is CTSSQEAPQPLHF. As DNA, the CDR3 is TGCACCAGCAGCCAAGAGGCGCCCCAGCCCCTCCACTTT.

This chain connects TRBV5-4 to TRBJ1-2, with a weak D call TRBD1 (5 bases). There are 14 residues in the CDR3. Deletions cut 6 bases from V and 8 bases from J, with 20 bases between. Germline assignment: CDR1 SGHNT and CDR2 YYREEE (reference sequence). DNA of the CDR3: TGTGCCAGCACCGTCCTGCCGCAGGGTGGCGGCTACACCTTC. Translating gives CASTVLPQGGGYTF.

V is TRBV27 and J is TRBJ1-1, with D hard to call. V was clipped by 0 bases and J by 7 bases, with 9 bases between them. Per germline, CDR1 MNHEY and CDR2 SMNVEV (reference sequence). The CDR3 is 13 amino acids. CDR3 DNA: TGTGCCAGCAGTTTATCTGGTATAGGTGAAGCTTTCTTT. It is translated as CASSLSGIGEAFF.

This clone has just one count. The chain couples TRBV11-2 to TRBJ2-7; a weak D match, TRBD2 (7 bases). V shed 3 bases and J shed 6 bases, with 12 bases lying between them. Germline CDR1 reads SGHAT; CDR2 reads FQNNGV. This CDR3 spans 13 amino acids. The CDR3 DNA sequence: TGTGCCAGCAGCTTTGGGGGGGCCGGCGAGCAGTACTTC. Amino acids: CASSFGGAGEQYF.

The V and J genes are TRBV5-1 and TRBJ2-2; D possibly corresponds to TRBD1 (5 bases). CDR3 length equals 15 residues. Trimming stripped 2 bases from V and 3 bases from J, with 11 bases between. Germline assignment: CDR1 SGHRS and CDR2 YFSETQ. CDR3 DNA sequence: TGCGCCAGCAGCTTAGGGCAGGGTTACACCGGGGAGCTGTTTTTT. Its translation: CASSLGQGYTGELFF.

The rearrangement joins TRBV9 to TRBJ2-3, with TRBD1 identical over 9 bases. The germline V gene encodes CDR1 SGDLS and CDR2 YYNGEE. The CDR3 loop spans 16 amino acids. V trimming: 3 bases; J trimming: 3 bases; junction bases outside the gene matches: 8. The CDR3 here is CASSATGTGLTDTQYF. Here the CDR3 DNA reads TGTGCCAGCAGCGCCACCGGGACAGGGTTAACAGATACGCAGTATTTT.

The J gene is TRBJ2-5, the V gene TRBV19; D may be TRBD1 or TRBD2 (5 bases each). The CDR3 extends over 14 amino acids. Germline loops: CDR1 LNHDA, CDR2 SQIVND (reference sequence). V lost 5 bases to trimming and J lost 4 bases, with 14 bases between them. The DNA of the CDR3 is TGTGCCAGTAGTCGGCAGGGCCGGGGAGAGACCCAGTACTTC. It specifies CASSRQGRGETQYF.

This clone was seen a single time. The rearrangement uses TRBV9 and TRBJ1-1, with D perhaps matching TRBD1 (6 bases). Germline V gives CDR1 SGDLS, CDR2 YYNGEE. V lost 4 bases to trimming and J lost 7 bases, with 17 bases between them. The CDR3 has 14 amino acids. The CDR3 sequence is CASSPRGGIGEAFF. The DNA of the CDR3 is TGTGCCAGCAGCCCAAGGGGGGGGATCGGTGAAGCTTTCTTT.